The sequence of this T cell receptor beta chain was determined in a study of CD8+CD57+ T cells in acquired aplastic anemia. General observations from the study: There were some 30 CD8+ CDR3 sequences that occurred in both patients and controls.

Genomic DNA constituted the template upon which TCR beta VDJ and CDR3 profiling was performed. MiXCR, run by TCRdb on the reads, gives a single entry per CDR3 protein. The sample has about 180,000 distinct CDR3 sequences; 45% to 50% are singletons. This clonotype was seen many times. Its matching antigen is unknown. CDR1 and CDR2 from the germline V gene are MDHEN and SYDVKM. Trimming shortened V by 5 bases and J by 7 bases, and 15 bases separated the two germline ends. The CDR3 loop spans 13 amino acids. This clonotype was sampled from a human donor in good health. Sequenced: sorted CD4+, CD8+, or CD8+CD57+ T cells (not recorded which) from PBMCs. The gene calls are TRBV28 and TRBJ2-7; D assignment may be TRBD1 or TRBD2 (5 bases each). CDR3 DNA sequence: TGTGCCAGCAGTCCCTCCGGGACGCGAGAGCAGTACTTC. This gives the protein CASSPSGTREQYF.